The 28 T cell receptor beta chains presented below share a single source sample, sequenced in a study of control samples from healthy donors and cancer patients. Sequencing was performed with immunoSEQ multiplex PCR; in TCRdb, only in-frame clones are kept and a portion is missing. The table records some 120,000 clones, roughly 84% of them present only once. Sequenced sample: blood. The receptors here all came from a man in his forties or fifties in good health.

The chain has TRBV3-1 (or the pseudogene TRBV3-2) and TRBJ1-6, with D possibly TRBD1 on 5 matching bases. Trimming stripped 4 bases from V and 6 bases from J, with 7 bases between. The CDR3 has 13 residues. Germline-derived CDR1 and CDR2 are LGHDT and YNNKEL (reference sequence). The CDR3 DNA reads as TGTGCCAGCAGCCGGGACCCTAATTCACCCCTCCACTTT. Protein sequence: CASSRDPNSPLHF.

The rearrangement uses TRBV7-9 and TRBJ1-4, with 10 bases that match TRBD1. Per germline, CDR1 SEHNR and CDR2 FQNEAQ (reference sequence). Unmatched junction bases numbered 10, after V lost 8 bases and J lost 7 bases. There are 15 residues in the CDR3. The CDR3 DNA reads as TGTGCCAGCGGTAGACAGGGGGCGCGGATTGAAAAACTGTTTTTT. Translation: CASGRQGARIEKLFF.

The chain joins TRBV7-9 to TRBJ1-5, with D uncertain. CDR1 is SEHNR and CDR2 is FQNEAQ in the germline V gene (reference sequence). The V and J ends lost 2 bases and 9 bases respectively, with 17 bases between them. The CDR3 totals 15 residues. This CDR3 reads CASSLTSAGLGPQHF. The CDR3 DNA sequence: TGTGCCAGCAGCTTAACTTCGGCAGGTCTAGGGCCCCAGCATTTT. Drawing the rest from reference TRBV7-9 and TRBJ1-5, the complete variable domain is DTGVSQNPRHKITKRGQNVTFRCDPISEHNRLYWYRQTLGQGPEFLTYFQNEAQLEKSRLLSDRFSAERPKGSFSTLEIQRTEQGDSAMYLCASSLTSAGLGPQHFGDGTRLSIL.

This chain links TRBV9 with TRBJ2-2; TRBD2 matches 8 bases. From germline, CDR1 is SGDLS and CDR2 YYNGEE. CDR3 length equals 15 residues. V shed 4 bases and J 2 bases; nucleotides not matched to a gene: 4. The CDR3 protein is CASSLSGVNTGELFF. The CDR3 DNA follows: TGTGCCAGCAGCCTTAGCGGGGTCAACACCGGGGAGCTGTTTTTT.

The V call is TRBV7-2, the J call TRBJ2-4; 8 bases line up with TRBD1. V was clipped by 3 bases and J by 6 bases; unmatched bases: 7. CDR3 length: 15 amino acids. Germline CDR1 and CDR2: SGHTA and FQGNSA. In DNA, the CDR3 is TGTGCCAGCAGCTTGACGGCCGGACAGGGAAACATTCAGTACTTC. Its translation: CASSLTAGQGNIQYF. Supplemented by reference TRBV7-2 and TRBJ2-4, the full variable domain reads GAGVSQSPSNKVTEKGKDVELRCDPISGHTALYWYRQSLGQGLEFLIYFQGNSAPDKSGLPSDRFSAERTGGSVSTLTIQRTQQEDSAVYLCASSLTAGQGNIQYFGAGTRLSVL.

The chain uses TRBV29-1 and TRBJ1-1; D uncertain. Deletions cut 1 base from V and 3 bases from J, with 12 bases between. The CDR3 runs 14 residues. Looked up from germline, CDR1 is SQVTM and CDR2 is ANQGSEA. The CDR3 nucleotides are TGCAGCGTTGAAGCAGAGTGGGGTGACACTGAAGCTTTCTTT. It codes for CSVEAEWGDTEAFF.

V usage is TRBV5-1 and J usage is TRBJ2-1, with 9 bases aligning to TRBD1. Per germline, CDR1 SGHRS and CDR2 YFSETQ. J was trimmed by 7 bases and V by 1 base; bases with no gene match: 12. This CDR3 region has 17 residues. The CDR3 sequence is CASSLSTTPGQGNEQFF. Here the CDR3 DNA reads TGCGCCAGCAGCTTGTCGACAACGCCGGGACAGGGTAATGAGCAGTTCTTC.

The chain's CDR3 is CASSLVWGAAGELFF. The DNA of the CDR3 is TGTGCCAGCAGCTTAGTTTGGGGGGCCGCCGGGGAGCTGTTTTTT. J is TRBJ2-2 and V is TRBV7-9; D is tentatively TRBD1 or TRBD2 (6 bases each). V was pared by 1 base and J by 6 bases, with 12 bases between. Germline V gene data show CDR1 as SEHNR and CDR2 as FQNEAQ (reference sequence). The CDR3 spans 15 residues. Supplemented by reference TRBV7-9 and TRBJ2-2, the full variable domain reads DTGVSQNPRHKITKRGQNVTFRCDPISEHNRLYWYRQTLGQGPEFLTYFQNEAQLEKSRLLSDRFSAERPKGSFSTLEIQRTEQGDSAMYLCASSLVWGAAGELFFGEGSRLTVL.

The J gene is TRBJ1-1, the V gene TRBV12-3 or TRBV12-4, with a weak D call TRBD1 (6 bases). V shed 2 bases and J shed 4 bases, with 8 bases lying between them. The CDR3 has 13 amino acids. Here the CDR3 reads CASSLRGATEAFF. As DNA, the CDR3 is TGTGCCAGCAGTTTACGGGGGGCCACTGAAGCTTTCTTT.

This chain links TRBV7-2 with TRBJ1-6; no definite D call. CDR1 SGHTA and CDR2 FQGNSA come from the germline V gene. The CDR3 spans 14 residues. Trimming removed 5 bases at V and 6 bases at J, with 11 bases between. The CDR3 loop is CASSPTRGNSPLHF. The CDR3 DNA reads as TGTGCCAGCAGCCCCACTCGGGGTAATTCACCCCTCCACTTT.

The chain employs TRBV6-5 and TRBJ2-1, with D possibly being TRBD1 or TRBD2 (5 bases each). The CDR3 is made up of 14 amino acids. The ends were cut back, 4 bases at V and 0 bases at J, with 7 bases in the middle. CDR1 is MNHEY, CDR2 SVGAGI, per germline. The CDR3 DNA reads TGTGCCAGCAGTTTGGGGGACTCCTACAATGAGCAGTTCTTC. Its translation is CASSLGDSYNEQFF.

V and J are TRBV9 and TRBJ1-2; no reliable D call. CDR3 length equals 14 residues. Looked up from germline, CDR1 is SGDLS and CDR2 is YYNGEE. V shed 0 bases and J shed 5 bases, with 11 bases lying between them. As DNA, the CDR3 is TGTGCCAGCAGCGTAGAAGAGGGAAGGTATGGCTACACCTTC. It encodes CASSVEEGRYGYTF.

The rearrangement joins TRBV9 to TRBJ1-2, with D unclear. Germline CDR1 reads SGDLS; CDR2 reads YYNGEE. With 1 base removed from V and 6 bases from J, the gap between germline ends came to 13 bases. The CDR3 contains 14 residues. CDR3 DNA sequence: TGTGCCAGCAGCGTACCGGCCGGGGAGCATGGCTACACCTTC. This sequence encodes CASSVPAGEHGYTF.

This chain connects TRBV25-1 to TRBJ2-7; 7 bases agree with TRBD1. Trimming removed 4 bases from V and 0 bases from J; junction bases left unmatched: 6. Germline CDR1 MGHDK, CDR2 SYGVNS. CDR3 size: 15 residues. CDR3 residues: CASSARQGSSYEQYF. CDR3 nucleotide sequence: TGTGCCAGCAGTGCCCGACAGGGAAGCTCCTACGAGCAGTACTTC.

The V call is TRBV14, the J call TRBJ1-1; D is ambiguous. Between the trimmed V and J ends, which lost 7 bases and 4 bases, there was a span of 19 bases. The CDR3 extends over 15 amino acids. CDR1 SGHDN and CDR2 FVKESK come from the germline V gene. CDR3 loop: CASTLTVLASTEAFF. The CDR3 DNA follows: TGTGCCAGCACCCTAACCGTGTTGGCGTCCACTGAAGCTTTCTTT.

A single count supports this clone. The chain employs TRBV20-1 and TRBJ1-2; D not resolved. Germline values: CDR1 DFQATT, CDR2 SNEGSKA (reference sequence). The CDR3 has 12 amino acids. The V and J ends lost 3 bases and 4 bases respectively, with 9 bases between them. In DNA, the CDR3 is TGCAGTGCTAGTAGGGATGTCTATGGCTACACCTTC. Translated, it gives CSASRDVYGYTF.

DNA of the CDR3: TGTGCCACCAGTGGGCCAGGGGCTGGAAACACCATATATTTT. As protein: CATSGPGAGNTIYF. The gene calls are TRBV24-1 and TRBJ1-3, with D maybe TRBD1 (6 bases). Germline V gene sequence: CDR1 KGHDR, CDR2 SFDVKD. With 5 bases removed from V and 2 bases from J, the gap between germline ends came to 9 bases. The CDR3 runs to 14 residues.

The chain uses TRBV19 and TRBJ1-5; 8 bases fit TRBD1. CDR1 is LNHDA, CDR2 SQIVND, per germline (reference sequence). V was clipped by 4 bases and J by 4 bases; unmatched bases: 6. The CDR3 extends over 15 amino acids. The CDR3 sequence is CASSTPGTGNQPQHF. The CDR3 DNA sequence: TGTGCCAGTAGTACTCCCGGGACAGGTAATCAGCCCCAGCATTTT. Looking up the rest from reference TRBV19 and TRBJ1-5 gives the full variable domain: DGGITQSPKYLFRKEGQNVTLSCEQNLNHDAMYWYRQDPGQGLRLIYYSQIVNDFQKGDIAEGYSVSREKKESFPLTVTSAQKNPTAFYLCASSTPGTGNQPQHFGDGTRLSIL.

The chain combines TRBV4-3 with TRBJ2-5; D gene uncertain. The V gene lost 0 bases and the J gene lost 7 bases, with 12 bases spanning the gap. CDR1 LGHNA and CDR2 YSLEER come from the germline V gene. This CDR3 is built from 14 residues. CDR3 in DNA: TGCGCCAGCAGCCAAGATAACGTAGACCGGACCCAGTACTTC. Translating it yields CASSQDNVDRTQYF.

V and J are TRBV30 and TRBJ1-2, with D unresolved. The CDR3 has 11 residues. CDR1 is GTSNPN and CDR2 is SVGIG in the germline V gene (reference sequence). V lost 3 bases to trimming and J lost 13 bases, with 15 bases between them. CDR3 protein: CAWSGQLGSTF. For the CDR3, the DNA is TGTGCCTGGAGCGGTCAGCTTGGAAGCACCTTC.

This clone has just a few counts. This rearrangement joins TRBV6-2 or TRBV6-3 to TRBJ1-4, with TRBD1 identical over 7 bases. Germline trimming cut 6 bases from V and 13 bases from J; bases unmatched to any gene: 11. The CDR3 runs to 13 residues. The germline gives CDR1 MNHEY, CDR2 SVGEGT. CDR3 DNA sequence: TGTGCCAGCAGCCCAACAAGGGGGCGGAGACTGTTTTTT. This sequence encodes CASSPTRGRRLFF.

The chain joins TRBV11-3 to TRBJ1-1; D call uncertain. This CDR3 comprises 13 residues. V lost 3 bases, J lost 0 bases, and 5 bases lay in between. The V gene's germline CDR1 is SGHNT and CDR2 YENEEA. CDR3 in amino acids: CASSLALNTEAFF. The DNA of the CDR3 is TGTGCCAGCAGCTTGGCCCTGAACACTGAAGCTTTCTTT. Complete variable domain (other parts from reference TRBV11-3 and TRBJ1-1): EAGVVQSPRYKIIEKKQPVAFWCNPISGHNTLYWYLQNLGQGPELLIRYENEEAVDDSQLPKDRFSAERLKGVDSTLKIQPAELGDSAVYLCASSLALNTEAFFGQGTRLTVV.

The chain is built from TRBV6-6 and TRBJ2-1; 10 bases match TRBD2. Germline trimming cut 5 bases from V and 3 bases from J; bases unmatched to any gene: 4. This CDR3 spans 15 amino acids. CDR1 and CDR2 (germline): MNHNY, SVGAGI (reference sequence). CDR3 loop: CASSVAGGLYNEQFF. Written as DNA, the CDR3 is TGTGCCAGCAGTGTAGCGGGGGGCCTCTACAATGAGCAGTTCTTC.

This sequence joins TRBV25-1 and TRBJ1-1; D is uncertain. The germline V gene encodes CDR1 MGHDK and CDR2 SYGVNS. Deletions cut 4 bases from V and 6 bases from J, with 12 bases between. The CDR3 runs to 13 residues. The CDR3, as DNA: TGTGCCAGCAGTGCGCCGTCCTGGGCTGAAGCTTTCTTT. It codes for CASSAPSWAEAFF.

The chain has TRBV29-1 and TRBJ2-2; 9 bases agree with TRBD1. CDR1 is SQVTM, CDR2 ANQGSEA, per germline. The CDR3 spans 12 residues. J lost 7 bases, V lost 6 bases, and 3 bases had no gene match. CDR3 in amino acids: CSVGQGSGELFF. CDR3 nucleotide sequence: TGCAGCGTGGGACAGGGTAGCGGGGAGCTGTTTTTT.

The CDR3 sequence: CASSLGGPYSGNTIYF. The CDR3 DNA reads as TGTGCCAGCAGTTTAGGGGGCCCCTACTCTGGAAACACCATATATTTT. The chain uses TRBV27 and TRBJ1-3; possible D gene TRBD1, 6 bases. Per the germline V gene, CDR1 is MNHEY and CDR2 is SMNVEV (reference sequence). V lost 2 bases and J lost 0, with 11 bases in between. This CDR3 region has 16 residues.

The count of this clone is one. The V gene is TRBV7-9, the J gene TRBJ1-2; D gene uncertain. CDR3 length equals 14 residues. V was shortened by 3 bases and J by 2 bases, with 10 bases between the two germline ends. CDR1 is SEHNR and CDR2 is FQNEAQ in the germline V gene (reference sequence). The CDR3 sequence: CASSLDAGNYGYTF. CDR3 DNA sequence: TGTGCCAGCAGCTTGGACGCTGGAAACTATGGCTACACCTTC.

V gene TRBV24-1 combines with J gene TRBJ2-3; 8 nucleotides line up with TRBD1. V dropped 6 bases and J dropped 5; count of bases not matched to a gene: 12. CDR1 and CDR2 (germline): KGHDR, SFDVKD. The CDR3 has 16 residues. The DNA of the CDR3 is TGTGCCACCAGTTTCGACAGGGGTCGCGACGGAGATACGCAGTATTTT. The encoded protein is CATSFDRGRDGDTQYF.